The entry that follows covers one TCR beta chain sequence. The sample holds many counts of this clonotype. The specificity of this receptor is unknown. Base qualities are not at hand, and no much larger clone is one base apart. TCR beta VDJ combination and CDR3 sequence profiling used genomic DNA as the template. An Illumina HiSeq 2000 was used for TCR repertoire sequencing. Under the source paper's analysis protocol: Repertoires were assessed using TRBV/TRBJ rearrangement plots, CDR3 size and DJ length profiles, and Simpson's diversity index. The most abundant DNA sequence in the deep sequencing data was defined as the immunodominant clone. CDR3 amino acid sequences were screened for sharing across subjects and were compared with published repertoires and the VDJdb database. Clones were called with MiXCR by TCRdb after fastp trimmed the public reads at Q25, and only in-frame beta chains were retained. Rows merge per CDR3 protein into single entries with the most common DNA and genes. None of the V and J calls come from the authors' own analysis; TCRdb made them. The sample includes 100,000 to 150,000 distinct CDR3 sequences, with about 46% observed a single time. The top ten hold roughly 2.7% of the sample.

The CDR3 measures 16 amino acids from cysteine to phenylalanine. Only the CDR3 region is kept as DNA, spanning 48 bases read in frame from base 1. V and J lose 0 bases and 1 base, and a span of 11 bases separates them. CDR1 and CDR2, per the germline V gene (reference sequence), are LNHNV and YYDKDF. The sample belongs to a study of CD8+CD57+ T cells in acquired aplastic anemia (dated by TCRdb to about 2018). A note on the overall study: DNA extracted from sorted CD4+ and CD8+ cells had a mean of roughly 3.4 ug, with a range of about 0.19 to 30 ug. Healthy donor samples averaged roughly 10 million reads for CD4+ and under 14 million for CD8+ cells. Study-wide findings and limitations: About 30 CD8+ CDR3 sequences were found in both patients and controls but appeared to be highly expressed in patients and within the immunodominant clones of the patients. Patients and healthy controls showed no significant difference in CD8+ Simpson's diversity (P=0.060).

TCR repertoires of sorted CD4+ and CD8+ blood T cells from severe aplastic anemia patients and healthy subjects were deep-sequenced in the study. Ficoll-Paque density gradient centrifugation was used to isolate peripheral blood mononuclear cells. Before DNA extraction, CD4+ and CD8+ T cells were sorted with FACS or magnetic beads. The TCR originated in a human donor in good health, serving as a control. This sequence uses TRBV15 and TRBJ2-3; the D gene cannot be resolved reliably. Sequenced material: sorted CD4+, CD8+, or CD8+CD57+ T cells (not recorded which) from PBMCs. Here is the DNA: TGTGCCACCAGCAGAGATCTGGGCCGTGGCACAGATACGCAGTATTTT. It specifies CATSRDLGRGTDTQYF.